A single sample gave rise to the 15 T cell receptor beta chains below, sequenced in a study of blood T cell repertoires in COVID-19. Libraries were prepared by immunoSEQ multiplex PCR; TCRdb keeps only in-frame clonotypes and omits some of them. The sample carries 180,000 or so clones, around 85% recorded once. Sequenced: peripheral blood. All receptors come from a woman aged 60 to 75 with acute or convalescent COVID-19.

The V call is TRBV7-9, the J call TRBJ1-1; D is possibly TRBD1 (5 bases). There are 14 residues in the CDR3. Germline lookup yields CDR1 SEHNR and CDR2 FQNEAQ (reference sequence). Trimming pared 5 bases from V and 1 base from J, leaving 11 bases between. The CDR3 DNA sequence: TGTGCCAGCAGCAGGCCCGACAGGAACACTGAAGCTTTCTTT. The encoded protein is CASSRPDRNTEAFF.

This clone was seen only a few times. The chain recombines TRBV11-2 with TRBJ2-7; D remains unclear. The germline V and J ends were trimmed by 1 base and 5 bases, with 15 bases remaining between them. Germline V lookup: CDR1 SGHAT, CDR2 FQNNGV. This CDR3 has 15 residues. The CDR3 sequence: CASSLGRYLSNEQYF. In nucleotides, the CDR3 is TGTGCCAGCAGCTTAGGGCGGTACCTGTCTAACGAGCAGTACTTC.

The rearrangement links TRBV3-1 (or the pseudogene TRBV3-2) to TRBJ1-1; D gene uncertain. V shed 1 base and J shed 3 bases, with 6 bases lying between them. The CDR3 covers 13 residues. CDR1 and CDR2 (germline): LGHDT, YNNKEL (reference sequence). Written as DNA, the CDR3 is TGTGCCAGCAGCCAAGGTTCATACACTGAAGCTTTCTTT. Translated: CASSQGSYTEAFF.

The V and J genes are TRBV7-3 and TRBJ2-5, with D possibly matching TRBD2 (6 bases). From germline, CDR1 is SGHTA and CDR2 FQGTGA. Trimming left V 7 bases short and J 2 bases short, with 14 bases between. CDR3 length: 14 residues. As DNA, the CDR3 is TGTGCCAGCACCCCCGGAGGGCTTCAAGAGACCCAGTACTTC. Amino acid sequence: CASTPGGLQETQYF. Based on the CDR3 plus reference TRBV7-3 and TRBJ2-5, the full variable domain is GAGVSQTPSNKVTEKGKYVELRCDPISGHTALYWYRQSLGQGPEFLIYFQGTGAADDSGLPNDRFFAVRPEGSVSTLKIQRTERGDSAVYLCASTPGGLQETQYFGPGTRLLVL.

A remark on this clone: In the same sample, other DNA sequences code for this CDR3. The V call is TRBV5-1, the J call TRBJ2-3; D perhaps matches TRBD2 (6 bases). Trimming took off 1 base at V and 0 bases at J, with 9 bases between the two ends. In germline, CDR1 is SGHRS, CDR2 YFSETQ. This CDR3 comprises 15 residues. CDR3 sequence: CASSLRGASTDTQYF. The CDR3 region has the DNA TGCGCCAGCAGCTTGCGCGGGGCTAGCACAGATACGCAGTATTTT.

The chain joins TRBV24-1 to TRBJ2-1; D is ambiguous. CDR3 length equals 11 residues. Germline CDR1 reads KGHDR; CDR2 reads SFDVKD. The V end was cut by 5 bases, the J end by 7 bases, with 5 bases between. CDR3 nucleotide sequence: TGTGCCACCAGTGTACAAAATGAGCAGTTCTTC. Amino acids: CATSVQNEQFF.

The chain uses TRBV5-1 and TRBJ1-2; maybe TRBD1 (6 bases). The germline gives CDR1 SGHRS, CDR2 YFSETQ. V shed 4 bases and J shed 4 bases, with 17 bases lying between them. CDR3 length: 15 amino acids. The CDR3 here is CASSKGGSSVYGYTF. In DNA, the CDR3 is TGCGCCAGCAGCAAAGGGGGATCTTCAGTCTATGGCTACACCTTC.

This clone was found once. This CDR3 is CATSDPTAGAPHTQYF. CDR3 sequence (DNA): TGTGCCACCAGTGACCCGACGGCGGGAGCACCTCATACGCAGTATTTT. This chain links TRBV24-1 with TRBJ2-3, with 7 positions matching TRBD2. V lost 4 bases and J lost 7; bases outside the gene matches: 13. The germline CDR1 and CDR2 sequences are KGHDR and SFDVKD. The CDR3 length is 16 residues.

This clone was observed once. The V and J genes are TRBV5-5 and TRBJ1-5, with 9 bases matching TRBD1. V lost 5 bases to trimming and J lost 6 bases; unmatched junction nucleotides: 9. The CDR3 sequence is 15 residues long. Germline V CDR1 and CDR2: SGHKS, YYEKEE (reference sequence). The CDR3 sequence is CASSTTGGYAQPQHF. DNA for the CDR3: TGTGCCAGCAGTACGACAGGGGGATATGCTCAGCCCCAGCATTTT.

This rearrangement joins TRBV5-8 to TRBJ1-4; 9 bases agree with TRBD1. This CDR3 has 14 amino acids. CDR1 and CDR2 from the germline V gene are SGHTS and YDEGEE. After removal of 4 bases from V and 7 bases from J, the junction contained 5 bases not matched to a gene. The CDR3 spells CASSRGQGGEKLFF. The CDR3 DNA reads as TGTGCCAGCAGCCGGGGACAGGGTGGTGAAAAACTGTTTTTT.

The genes are TRBV5-6 and TRBJ2-7; 7 positions match TRBD1. The junction had 13 bases not matched to a gene; V was cut back by 4 bases and J by 0 bases. The CDR3 contains 17 residues. CDR1 is SGHDT and CDR2 is YYEEEE in the germline V gene. CDR3 loop: CASSPLDRALRSYEQYF. CDR3 sequence (DNA): TGTGCCAGCAGCCCATTAGACAGGGCGCTTCGCTCCTACGAGCAGTACTTC.

The chain combines TRBV19 with TRBJ1-2; possible D gene TRBD1, 6 bases. In germline, CDR1 is LNHDA, CDR2 SQIVND (reference sequence). CDR3 length: 15 amino acids. Trimming shortened V by 5 bases and J by 0 bases, and 13 bases separated the two germline ends. CDR3 coding DNA: TGTGCCAGTAGTTTGGACAGTAGAGCTAACTATGGCTACACCTTC. It yields the protein CASSLDSRANYGYTF.

The chain employs TRBV18 and TRBJ2-7, with 7 bases identical to TRBD2. CDR1 is KGHSH, CDR2 LQKENI, per germline. The CDR3 is 13 amino acids. V was pared by 2 bases and J by 6 bases, with 4 bases of the junction left unmatched. CDR3 DNA sequence: TGTGCCAGCTCACCAGCGGGAGTAACCGAGCAGTACTTC. Protein sequence: CASSPAGVTEQYF.

The chain joins TRBV19 to TRBJ1-5, with a tentative D call TRBD1 (5 bases). The germline V and J ends were trimmed by 6 bases and 2 bases, with 11 bases remaining between them. Germline lookup yields CDR1 LNHDA and CDR2 SQIVND (reference sequence). This CDR3 spans 14 amino acids. CDR3 bases: TGTGCCAGTAGCAACTGGGGGGGCAATCAGCCCCAGCATTTT. Amino acids: CASSNWGGNQPQHF.

The rearrangement uses TRBV9 and TRBJ2-2, with 13 bases matching TRBD2. V was clipped by 7 bases and J by 8 bases; unmatched bases: 5. CDR1 SGDLS and CDR2 YYNGEE come from the germline V gene. The CDR3 sequence is 14 residues long. CDR3 coding DNA: TGTGCCAGCCAAGGACTAGCGGGAGAGGGGGAGCTGTTTTTT. It encodes CASQGLAGEGELFF.